This record looks at one T cell receptor beta chain sequence and its context. Other DNA variants within this sample encode the same CDR3. This sample is part of a study of Ad26.COV2.S vaccination and SARS-CoV-2 variants. Study summary: Doses of Ad26.COV2.S were injected into muscle once or twice, 56 days apart.

Treatment here: over 15 received Ad26.COV2.S at low or high dose, single or two shots; several received placebo; per-sample allocation not given. The samples date from day 63 after the first vaccine or placebo injection. Looked up from germline, CDR1 is MNHEY and CDR2 is SVGEGT. The V and J ends lost 5 bases and 5 bases respectively, with 6 bases between them. The CDR3 contains 11 residues. The repertoire was sequenced with immunoSEQ multiplex PCR; TCRdb's copy has only in-frame clones and lacks some. The profile shows a few hundred thousand clones, about nine tenths of them singletons. This clonotype was obtained from a person between 18 and 60 years old who received the Ad26.COV2.S COVID-19 vaccine or a placebo. V and J are TRBV6-2 or TRBV6-3 and TRBJ1-1; perhaps TRBD1 as D (5 bases). The material sequenced was peripheral blood, taken in a trial of Ad26.COV2.S vaccine versus placebo. The CDR3 nucleotides are TGTGCCAGCAGTCAGGGTACTGAAGCTTTCTTT. It translates to CASSQGTEAFF.